The source of this TCR beta chain is a study of blood T cells in healthy people across ages. Alongside a J-beta primer mix, a sample-barcoded 5' primer served in a second PCR lasting about 7 to 12 cycles. Each CDR3 protein is one row after TCRdb ran MiXCR on the 5' RACE reads. The data hold almost 800,000 distinct CDR3 sequences, with roughly 64% observed a single time. Donors gave roughly 10 milliliters of peripheral blood apiece. This clonotype was seen more than once but under ten times. The CDR3 loop spans 12 amino acids. The V gene's germline CDR1 is SGHTA and CDR2 FQGNSA. Deletions cut 1 base from V and 11 bases from J, with 9 bases between.

Sequenced input: blood. The TCR comes from a man aged 30 to 39 in good health. The chain couples TRBV7-2 to TRBJ2-1; D remains unclear. CDR3 sequence reads: CASSLEADKQFF. In nucleotides, the CDR3 is TGTGCCAGCAGCTTAGAGGCAGACAAGCAGTTCTTC.